The 26 T cell receptor beta chains below were found in one sample sequenced in a study of blood T cell repertoires in COVID-19. Generated by immunoSEQ multiplex PCR, the TCRdb table keeps only in-frame clones and is missing some. The sample holds a few hundred thousand clones, about four fifths seen once. The source material was PBMCs or T cells enriched from blood (not recorded which). All receptors derive from a woman between 40 and 55 years old who had recovered from COVID-19.

This chain uses TRBV21-1 with TRBJ2-7; whether TRBD1, the table's D call, matches the DNA was not checked. TRBV21-1 is recorded as a pseudogene. The CDR3 spans 14 residues. The CDR3 region has the DNA TGTGCCAGCAGCAAAACCGGGACAACCTACGAGCAGTACGTC. Amino acids: CASSKTGTTYEQYV.

In its sample, this clone was seen once. The chain links TRBV7-2 to TRBJ1-2; D not resolved. Germline assignment: CDR1 SGHTA and CDR2 FQGNSA. Trimming took off 5 bases at V and 0 bases at J, with 13 bases between the two ends. CDR3 length equals 15 residues. The CDR3 loop reads CASSPLGGTNYGYTF. The CDR3, as DNA: TGTGCCAGCAGCCCCCTGGGAGGGACTAACTATGGCTACACCTTC.

The chain is built from TRBV5-6 and TRBJ1-1, with D possibly matching TRBD1 (5 bases). There are 14 residues in the CDR3. Trimming removed 6 bases at V and 2 bases at J, with 14 bases between. Germline V gives CDR1 SGHDT, CDR2 YYEEEE. This chain's CDR3 is CASTSDRFNTEAFF. In DNA form, the CDR3 reads TGTGCCAGCACGTCCGACAGATTTAACACTGAAGCTTTCTTT.

This clone was observed a few times. The chain is built from TRBV15 and TRBJ2-5; the match to TRBD2 covers 7 bases. The CDR3 spans 15 residues. Germline loops: CDR1 LNHNV, CDR2 YYDKDF (reference sequence). The V gene end was trimmed by 5 bases and the J gene end by 4 bases; junction bases not matched to a gene: 10. The CDR3 DNA is TGTGCCACCAGCGGGGGGGGACCGGGTGGAGAGACCCAGTACTTC. Its translation: CATSGGGPGGETQYF.

The J gene is TRBJ2-3, the V gene TRBV5-8; 7 nucleotides match TRBD2. Germline-derived CDR1 and CDR2 are SGHTS and YDEGEE. This CDR3 region has 15 residues. After removal of 6 bases from V and 6 bases from J, the junction contained 13 bases not matched to a gene. The CDR3 DNA reads as TGTGCCAGCACCCGGATTGGCGGGAGTACGGATACGCAGTATTTT. Translation: CASTRIGGSTDTQYF.

The chain combines TRBV7-6 with TRBJ1-4; possibly TRBD1 for D (5 bases). CDR1 is SGHVS and CDR2 is FNYEAQ in the germline V gene. There are 16 residues in the CDR3. Between the trimmed V and J ends, which lost 5 bases and 6 bases, there was a span of 19 bases. CDR3 protein: CASSAFWGGVDEKLFF. The CDR3 DNA reads TGTGCCAGCAGCGCCTTCTGGGGAGGGGTCGATGAAAAACTGTTTTTT.

The chain employs TRBV30 and TRBJ2-1; 16 bases are shared with TRBD2. The germline CDR1 and CDR2 sequences are GTSNPN and SVGIG (reference sequence). The CDR3 is 15 residues long. Trimming at V came to 5 bases and at J to 8 bases, leaving 6 bases not matched to a gene. The CDR3 reads CAWGGTSGRAHEQFF. DNA for the CDR3: TGTGCCTGGGGCGGGACTAGCGGGAGGGCCCATGAGCAGTTCTTC.

In this sample, this clone turned up once. The V and J genes are TRBV18 and TRBJ1-3, with a tentative D call TRBD1 (6 bases). The CDR3 length is 20 residues. The germline V gene encodes CDR1 KGHSH and CDR2 LQKENI. The ends were cut back, 3 bases at V and 4 bases at J, with 28 bases in the middle. The CDR3 DNA sequence: TGTGCCAGCTCACCTGGGCCGGGACATTTTTCACGTATTCCCGGAAACACCATATATTTT. Its protein is CASSPGPGHFSRIPGNTIYF.

The chain carries TRBV29-1 and TRBJ1-2; perhaps TRBD1 as D (6 bases). The germline V and J ends were trimmed by 6 bases and 7 bases, with 18 bases remaining between them. CDR1 is SQVTM, CDR2 ANQGSEA, per germline. This CDR3 has 13 amino acids. The CDR3 spells CSVLGQRIGGYTF. DNA of the CDR3: TGCAGCGTCCTAGGACAGCGTATAGGTGGCTACACCTTC.

V and J are TRBV3-1 (or the pseudogene TRBV3-2) and TRBJ2-2; no clear D gene. CDR1 is LGHDT, CDR2 YNNKEL, per germline (reference sequence). Trimming removed 4 bases at V and 3 bases at J, with 6 bases between. The CDR3 length is 13 residues. The CDR3 protein is CASSRLDTGELFF. The CDR3 nucleotides read TGTGCCAGCAGCCGCTTAGACACCGGGGAGCTGTTTTTT.

The J gene is TRBJ2-3, the V gene TRBV18; D possibly corresponds to TRBD1 (5 bases). V lost 3 bases and J lost 2, with 15 bases in between. Germline CDR1 is KGHSH and CDR2 is LQKENI. CDR3 size: 16 residues. CDR3 in amino acids: CASSPWQGKFTDTQYF. The DNA of the CDR3 is TGTGCCAGCTCACCCTGGCAGGGCAAGTTCACAGATACGCAGTATTTT.

A word on this clone: This CDR3 is also generated by other DNA sequences in the sample. The V and J genes are TRBV7-2 and TRBJ2-1; 7 bases agree with TRBD1. This CDR3 comprises 15 residues. Germline assignment: CDR1 SGHTA and CDR2 FQGNSA. Trimming removed 1 base from V and 2 bases from J; junction bases left unmatched: 2. CDR3 DNA sequence: TGTGCCAGCAGCTTAGACAGGGGAACCTACAATGAGCAGTTCTTC. This sequence encodes CASSLDRGTYNEQFF.

This clone was seen a few times. The chain links TRBV6-1 to TRBJ1-2; a weak D match, TRBD1 (5 bases). Germline V gene lookup returns CDR1 MNHNS and CDR2 SASEGT. V lost 2 bases and J 1 base, leaving 11 bases between the germline ends. The CDR3 runs to 15 residues. The CDR3 is CASSEWTQGNYGYTF. The CDR3 DNA follows: TGTGCCAGCAGTGAATGGACCCAGGGTAACTATGGCTACACCTTC.

The CDR3 DNA is TGTGCCAGCAGCTATATTTTATCCCCCTTATACACCGGGGAGCTGTTTTTT. Residues: CASSYILSPLYTGELFF. The rearrangement uses TRBV7-2 and TRBJ2-2, with D unresolved. With 4 bases removed from V and 3 bases from J, the gap between germline ends came to 18 bases. CDR1 is SGHTA and CDR2 is FQGNSA in the germline V gene. The length of the CDR3 is 17 residues.

The V gene is TRBV5-5, the J gene TRBJ1-4, with D possibly TRBD1 on 5 matching bases. The germline V gene has CDR1 SGHKS and CDR2 YYEKEE (reference sequence). The CDR3 totals 14 residues. Trimming removed 4 bases at V and 3 bases at J, with 10 bases between. The CDR3 here is CASSRPTANEKLFF. As DNA, the CDR3 is TGTGCCAGCAGCCGCCCGACAGCTAATGAAAAACTGTTTTTT.

This clone was detected only once. CDR3 DNA: TGTGCCAGTAAGCTTCCAACAGTAACTGAAGCTTTCTTT. Amino acids: CASKLPTVTEAFF. This chain joins TRBV19 and TRBJ1-1; D gene unclear. The germline V gene encodes CDR1 LNHDA and CDR2 SQIVND (reference sequence). The length of the CDR3 is 13 residues. V was cut by 7 bases and J by 5 bases, with 14 bases left in between. Together with reference TRBV19 and TRBJ1-1, the CDR3 gives the full variable domain: DGGITQSPKYLFRKEGQNVTLSCEQNLNHDAMYWYRQDPGQGLRLIYYSQIVNDFQKGDIAEGYSVSREKKESFPLTVTSAQKNPTAFYLCASKLPTVTEAFFGQGTRLTVV.

This chain connects TRBV5-1 to TRBJ2-1; D might be TRBD2 (5 bases). The CDR3 spans 15 residues. Germline V CDR1 and CDR2: SGHRS, YFSETQ. V was cut by 0 bases and J by 6 bases, with 13 bases left in between. Here the CDR3 reads CASSLARTEPNEQFF. The CDR3 DNA reads TGCGCCAGCAGCTTGGCGAGGACTGAACCCAATGAGCAGTTCTTC.

The chain employs TRBV5-1 and TRBJ2-7, with 11 positions matching TRBD2. Germline assignment: CDR1 SGHRS and CDR2 YFSETQ. CDR3 length: 15 amino acids. The trim removed 4 bases at V and 0 bases at J, leaving 3 bases unmatched. The chain's CDR3 is CASSPTSGSSYEQYF. DNA for the CDR3: TGCGCCAGCAGCCCCACTAGCGGGAGCTCCTACGAGCAGTACTTC.

The chain couples TRBV6-4 to TRBJ1-2, with D uncertain. Trimming took off 4 bases at V and 4 bases at J, with 7 bases between the two ends. The CDR3 consists of 12 residues. CDR1 and CDR2 (germline): MRHNA, SNTAGT. The CDR3 here is CASSVVRYGYTF. The CDR3 DNA reads TGTGCCAGCAGTGTCGTCCGCTATGGCTACACCTTC.

The rearrangement links TRBV9 to TRBJ2-1; weak D call: TRBD1 (5 bases). Deletions cut 3 bases from V and 3 bases from J, with 13 bases between. Germline V lookup: CDR1 SGDLS, CDR2 YYNGEE. CDR3 size: 15 residues. The DNA of the CDR3 is TGTGCCAGCAGCGCCACCAGGGAAATCTACAATGAGCAGTTCTTC. Translated: CASSATREIYNEQFF. The whole variable domain, remainder taken from reference TRBV9 and TRBJ2-1, is DSGVTQTPKHLITATGQRVTLRCSPRSGDLSVYWYQQSLDQGLQFLIQYYNGEERAKGNILERFSAQQFPDLHSELNLSSLELGDSALYFCASSATREIYNEQFFGPGTRLTVL.

V gene TRBV20-1 combines with J gene TRBJ1-3, with TRBD1 identical over 7 bases. The V gene end was trimmed by 3 bases and the J gene end by 4 bases; junction bases not matched to a gene: 9. The length of the CDR3 is 15 residues. Germline V gene sequence: CDR1 DFQATT, CDR2 SNEGSKA (reference sequence). DNA for the CDR3: TGCAGTGCTAGTCTGACAGGGTTTTCAGGAAACACCATATATTTT. This codes for CSASLTGFSGNTIYF.

The V gene is TRBV30, the J gene TRBJ2-1, with 7 bases aligning to TRBD2. With V trimmed by 2 bases and J by 2 bases, 15 bases remained unmatched. This CDR3 spans 18 amino acids. Germline loops: CDR1 GTSNPN, CDR2 SVGIG (reference sequence). CDR3: CAWSFPGIGGRAYNEQFF. The CDR3 DNA follows: TGTGCCTGGAGTTTCCCGGGGATCGGCGGGAGAGCCTACAATGAGCAGTTCTTC.

This chain connects TRBV5-1 to TRBJ2-1; 10 bases match TRBD1. Trimming removed 6 bases from V and 6 bases from J; junction bases left unmatched: 9. Germline V CDR1 and CDR2: SGHRS, YFSETQ. The CDR3 length is 15 residues. The CDR3 DNA sequence: TGCGCCAGCACCAGAACGGGACAGGGGATCAATGAGCAGTTCTTC. As protein: CASTRTGQGINEQFF. Supplemented by reference TRBV5-1 and TRBJ2-1, the full variable domain reads KAGVTQTPRYLIKTRGQQVTLSCSPISGHRSVSWYQQTPGQGLQFLFEYFSETQRNKGNFPGRFSGRQFSNSRSEMNVSTLELGDSALYLCASTRTGQGINEQFFGPGTRLTVL.

This rearrangement joins TRBV28 to TRBJ1-2, with 8 bases that match TRBD1. Germline lookup yields CDR1 MDHEN and CDR2 SYDVKM. There are 16 residues in the CDR3. The trim removed 1 base at V and 2 bases at J, leaving 6 bases unmatched. The CDR3 protein is CASSLSTRGPNYGYTF. In nucleotides, the CDR3 is TGTGCCAGCAGTTTATCAACCAGGGGGCCGAACTATGGCTACACCTTC.

V usage is TRBV14 and J usage is TRBJ1-1; 10 bases agree with TRBD1. CDR3 length: 15 residues. Germline trimming cut 9 bases from V and 4 bases from J; bases unmatched to any gene: 11. In germline, CDR1 is SGHDN, CDR2 FVKESK. CDR3: CASNPGQGRSTEAFF. The CDR3 region has the DNA TGTGCCAGTAATCCGGGACAGGGGCGATCCACTGAAGCTTTCTTT.

This clone was counted between two and nine times. This chain joins TRBV11-2 and TRBJ2-7, with 9 positions matching TRBD1. Germline lookup yields CDR1 SGHAT and CDR2 FQNNGV. This CDR3 comprises 15 residues. The J segment lost 2 bases and the V segment lost 5 bases, leaving 7 bases of the junction unmatched. CDR3 in DNA: TGTGCCAGCAGCCGCGACAGGGGGTGGACCTACGAGCAGTACTTC. Translating gives CASSRDRGWTYEQYF.